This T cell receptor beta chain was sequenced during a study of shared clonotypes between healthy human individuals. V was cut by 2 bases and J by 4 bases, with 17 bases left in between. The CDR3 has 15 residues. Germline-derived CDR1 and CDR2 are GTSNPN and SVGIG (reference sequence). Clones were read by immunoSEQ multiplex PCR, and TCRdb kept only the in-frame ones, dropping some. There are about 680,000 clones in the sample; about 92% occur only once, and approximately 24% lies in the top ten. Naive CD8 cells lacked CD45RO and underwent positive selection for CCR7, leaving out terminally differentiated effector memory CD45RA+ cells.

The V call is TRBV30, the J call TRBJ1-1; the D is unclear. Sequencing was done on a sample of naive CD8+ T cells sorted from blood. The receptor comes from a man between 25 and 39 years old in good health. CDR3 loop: CAWSITGLAVTEAFF. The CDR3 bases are TGTGCCTGGAGTATTACCGGATTGGCAGTCACTGAAGCTTTCTTT.